Listed here are 27 T cell receptor beta chains from one sample, sequenced in a study of T cells in Graves' hyperthyroidism and ophthalmopathy. RNA transcripts yielded amplified TCR beta CDR3 regions. With the HTBI primer set, the TCR CDR3 went through a first round of RT-PCR. One entry per CDR3 protein results from TCRdb running MiXCR on the multiplex PCR reads. In the table there are 660,000 or so distinct CDR3 sequences, roughly 20% of which are singletons. Sequencing was performed on blood. The source of these receptors is a young man with Graves' ophthalmopathy.

Only a few counts were recorded for this clonotype. A read error may account for a junction end that differs from germline. The CDR3 DNA follows: TGTGTCAGCAGCTCGCGCCCAGGGAACACTGAAGCTTTCTTT. This sequence encodes CVSSSRPGNTEAFF. J is TRBJ1-1 and V is TRBV7-6, with D unresolved. Germline CDR1 is SGHVS and CDR2 is FNYEAQ. The CDR3 totals 14 residues.

The chain couples TRBV19 to TRBJ2-1, with TRBD2 matching over 9 bases. Germline V gene data show CDR1 as LNHDA and CDR2 as SQIVND (reference sequence). V gave up 7 bases and J gave up 9 bases; unmatched junction bases: 7. The CDR3 is 13 residues long. The CDR3 protein is CASKLAGVSEQFF. Written as DNA, the CDR3 is TGTGCCAGTAAGTTAGCGGGGGTAAGTGAGCAGTTCTTC.

The table lists this clonotype with many counts. V usage is TRBV28 and J usage is TRBJ2-3; 12 bases match TRBD2. Looked up from germline, CDR1 is MDHEN and CDR2 is SYDVKM. The CDR3 loop spans 17 amino acids. V gave up 5 bases and J gave up 2 bases; unmatched junction bases: 8. CDR3 loop: CASSPMGLAGHTDTQYF. DNA of the CDR3: TGTGCCAGCAGTCCGATGGGACTAGCGGGCCACACAGATACGCAGTATTTT.

On this clonotype itself: At one of its ends the junction is not consistent with the germline gene, which may arise from a read error. V and J are TRBV6-1 and TRBJ2-3; tentatively, D is TRBD2 (5 bases). The germline V gene has CDR1 MNHNS and CDR2 SASEGT. This CDR3 comprises 16 residues. The CDR3 DNA follows: TGTGCCAGCAGTGAAGCGGCGCTAGCCCGCACAGATACGCGGTATTTT. This translates into CASSEAALARTDTRYF.

This clonotype was seen more than once but under ten times. A read error may be the cause here, since a much bigger clone is one base away. The CDR3 carries no conserved terminal phenylalanine or tryptophan, so it likely arises from a read error. The chain combines TRBV12-3 or TRBV12-4 with TRBJ2-7; TRBD1 agrees at 7 bases. V shed 5 bases, J shed 2 bases, and the junction held 3 bases outside the gene matches. This CDR3 spans 13 amino acids. CDR3 DNA: TGTGCCAGCAGTCGGGGACAGACCTACGAGCAGTACTCC. Amino acids: CASSRGQTYEQYS.

This chain links TRBV20-1 with TRBJ2-7, with D perhaps TRBD1 (6 bases). With 3 bases removed from V and 3 bases from J, the gap between germline ends came to 12 bases. The CDR3 is 13 amino acids. Germline CDR1 is DFQATT and CDR2 is SNEGSKA (reference sequence). The CDR3 sequence is CSASQQGVYEQYF. The CDR3 DNA reads TGCAGTGCTAGTCAACAGGGAGTCTACGAGCAGTACTTC.

A few counts support this clonotype. This chain links TRBV19 with TRBJ2-5; D is undetermined. CDR1 and CDR2 (germline): LNHDA, SQIVND (reference sequence). The length of the CDR3 is 13 residues. Trimming took off 6 bases at V and 0 bases at J, with 8 bases between the two ends. The CDR3 reads CASSPTDQETQYF. CDR3 nucleotide sequence: TGTGCCAGTAGCCCGACGGACCAAGAGACCCAGTACTTC.

This clonotype was observed a handful of times. This chain joins TRBV5-4 and TRBJ1-5; tentatively, D is TRBD1 (6 bases). The CDR3 covers 13 residues. Germline CDR1 is SGHNT and CDR2 is YYREEE (reference sequence). V lost 5 bases and J 11 bases, leaving 17 bases between the germline ends. CDR3 residues: CASSLQGGGSQHF. The DNA for the CDR3 is TGTGCCAGCAGTCTACAGGGTGGAGGGTCCCAGCATTTT.

The chain is built from TRBV29-1 and TRBJ2-1, with TRBD2 matching 10 bases. The length of the CDR3 is 15 residues. Per the germline V gene, CDR1 is SQVTM and CDR2 is ANQGSEA. Trimming took 5 bases from V and 2 from J; bases not matched to a gene: 6. The CDR3 DNA reads as TGCAGCGTTTCACGACTAGCGGGCCCCTACAATGAGCAGTTCTTC. This translates into CSVSRLAGPYNEQFF.

This clonotype was found many times. The chain has TRBV5-1 and TRBJ1-1; no reliable D call. Trimming shortened V by 0 bases and J by 4 bases, and 10 bases separated the two germline ends. There are 14 residues in the CDR3. The germline CDR1 and CDR2 sequences are SGHRS and YFSETQ. CDR3 in amino acids: CASSLGGLRTEAFF. The CDR3 DNA reads as TGCGCCAGCAGCTTGGGCGGGTTGCGCACTGAAGCTTTCTTT.

This clonotype was counted ten times or more. The chain couples TRBV5-1 to TRBJ1-2; possibly TRBD1 for D (5 bases). The V end lost 4 bases, the J end lost 4 bases, and 20 bases lay between the germline ends. The CDR3 has 16 amino acids. Looked up from germline, CDR1 is SGHRS and CDR2 is YFSETQ. For the CDR3, the DNA is TGCGCCAGCAGCCTGCCGGGGATTGGGGGACCCTATGGCTACACCTTC. This sequence encodes CASSLPGIGGPYGYTF.

This clonotype has at least ten counts. J is TRBJ2-1 and V is TRBV7-2; no firm D call. Deletions cut 3 bases from V and 3 bases from J, with 6 bases between. CDR1 is SGHTA, CDR2 FQGNSA, per germline. The CDR3 length is 13 residues. The CDR3: CASSLSNYNEQFF. In DNA, the CDR3 is TGTGCCAGCAGCTTGTCGAACTACAATGAGCAGTTCTTC.

V usage is TRBV2 and J usage is TRBJ1-5; 7 bases align to TRBD1. The CDR3 totals 14 residues. V gave up 5 bases and J gave up 3 bases; unmatched junction bases: 4. Germline V gene sequence: CDR1 SNHLY, CDR2 FYNNEI. This CDR3 is CASSQTGANQPQHF. CDR3 DNA sequence: TGTGCCAGCAGTCAAACAGGGGCCAATCAGCCCCAGCATTTT.

In its sample, this clonotype was seen a few times. This chain joins TRBV7-2 and TRBJ2-1; D not resolved. The ends were cut back, 2 bases at V and 5 bases at J, with 7 bases in the middle. CDR3 size: 13 residues. The germline V gene encodes CDR1 SGHTA and CDR2 FQGNSA. In DNA, the CDR3 is TGTGCCAGCAGCTTAATGAACAACAATGAGCAGTTCTTC. Protein sequence: CASSLMNNNEQFF.

The J gene is TRBJ2-1, the V gene TRBV6-1; the match to TRBD2 covers 8 bases. Germline lookup yields CDR1 MNHNS and CDR2 SASEGT. This CDR3 comprises 13 residues. J was trimmed by 7 bases and V by 6 bases; bases with no gene match: 5. In DNA, the CDR3 is TGTGCCAGCAGGGTAGCGGGGCTAAATGAGCAGTTCTTC. Protein sequence: CASRVAGLNEQFF.

The chain couples TRBV12-3 or TRBV12-4 to TRBJ2-7; perhaps D is TRBD1 or TRBD2 (5 bases each). The V and J ends lost 5 bases and 6 bases respectively, with 14 bases between them. The CDR3 consists of 13 residues. CDR3 DNA: TGTGCCAGCAGTCCCGGGACCGACCGCGAGCAGTACTTC. Protein sequence: CASSPGTDREQYF.

The J gene is TRBJ1-2, the V gene TRBV6-8; no clear D gene. The V end was cut by 2 bases, the J end by 1 base, with 5 bases between. This CDR3 is 13 amino acids long. Germline lookup yields CDR1 MNHGY and CDR2 SAAAGT. CDR3 in DNA: TGTGCCAGCAGTTACCGGGTTAACTATGGCTACACCTTC. It translates to CASSYRVNYGYTF.

In this sample, this clonotype turned up a few times. The chain employs TRBV11-2 and TRBJ2-3, with 7 bases that match TRBD2. This CDR3 comprises 17 residues. With 4 bases clipped from V and 0 bases from J, the junction kept 10 bases outside the gene matches. CDR1 is SGHAT, CDR2 FQNNGV, per germline. The CDR3 region has the DNA TGTGCCAGCAGCTCACCCACTAGCGCCCTTAGCACAGATACGCAGTATTTT. It specifies CASSSPTSALSTDTQYF.

In this sample, this clonotype turned up a few times. The DNA for the CDR3 is TGCGCCAGCAGCCAAGATTGGCGGGAAGCCTACAATGAGCAGTTCTTC. It yields the protein CASSQDWREAYNEQFF. The chain employs TRBV4-1 and TRBJ2-1, with D possibly being TRBD2 (6 bases). Trimming pared 0 bases from V and 2 bases from J, leaving 11 bases between. Germline V gene data show CDR1 as MGHRA and CDR2 as YSYEKL. The length of the CDR3 is 16 residues.

This clonotype was seen only a few times. This rearrangement joins TRBV28 to TRBJ2-1, with D possibly TRBD1 on 7 matching bases. V dropped 6 bases and J dropped 8 bases, with 11 bases sitting between them. This CDR3 is 12 amino acids long. In germline, CDR1 is MDHEN, CDR2 SYDVKM. CDR3 sequence: CASRGGQYEQFF. The CDR3 DNA reads as TGTGCCAGCAGGGGGGGACAGTATGAGCAGTTCTTC.

Concerning this clonotype: The junction and the germline gene differ at one end; a read error may be behind it. The rearrangement uses TRBV7-9 and TRBJ2-2, with TRBD1 as a possible D gene (5 bases). Germline values: CDR1 SEHNR, CDR2 FQNEAQ (reference sequence). The CDR3 totals 11 residues. CDR3 protein: CASSAGWELFF. The CDR3, as DNA: TGTGCCAGCAGCGCAGGGTGGGAACTGTTTTTT. Drawing the rest from reference TRBV7-9 and TRBJ2-2, the complete variable domain is DTGVSQNPRHKITKRGQNVTFRCDPISEHNRLYWYRQTLGQGPEFLTYFQNEAQLEKSRLLSDRFSAERPKGSFSTLEIQRTEQGDSAMYLCASSAGWELFFGEGSRLTVL.

The rearrangement joins TRBV6-1 to TRBJ2-5; D not certain. V lost 5 bases and J lost 3, with 7 bases in between. CDR3 length: 12 amino acids. Germline CDR1 and CDR2: MNHNS and SASEGT. The CDR3 coding sequence is TGTGCCAGCAGTCAAGTAAAAGAGACCCAGTACTTC. This gives the protein CASSQVKETQYF.

This clonotype was seen only a few times. This chain uses TRBV9 with TRBJ2-1, with TRBD2 identical over 9 bases. Germline CDR1 and CDR2: SGDLS and YYNGEE. The CDR3 extends over 16 amino acids. The V gene end was trimmed by 2 bases and the J gene end by 6 bases; junction bases not matched to a gene: 9. CDR3 in amino acids: CASSVPVSGRTNEQFF. DNA of the CDR3: TGTGCCAGCAGCGTCCCCGTAAGCGGGAGGACCAATGAGCAGTTCTTC. The variable domain in full, completed from reference TRBV9 and TRBJ2-1, reads DSGVTQTPKHLITATGQRVTLRCSPRSGDLSVYWYQQSLDQGLQFLIQYYNGEERAKGNILERFSAQQFPDLHSELNLSSLELGDSALYFCASSVPVSGRTNEQFFGPGTRLTVL.

A few counts support this clonotype. The rearrangement links TRBV2 to TRBJ2-1; 7 nucleotides match TRBD2. The V segment lost 1 base and the J segment 6 bases; nucleotides outside the gene matches: 6. The length of the CDR3 is 15 residues. Germline V gives CDR1 SNHLY, CDR2 FYNNEI. The CDR3 loop is CASSEDAGVSNEQFF. Written as DNA, the CDR3 is TGTGCCAGCAGTGAAGACGCGGGAGTAAGCAATGAGCAGTTCTTC. The full variable domain, with the rest looked up from reference TRBV2 and TRBJ2-1, is EPEVTQTPSHQVTQMGQEVILRCVPISNHLYFYWYRQILGQKVEFLVSFYNNEISEKSEIFDDQFSVERPDGSNFTLKIRSTKLEDSAMYFCASSEDAGVSNEQFFGPGTRLTVL.

The table lists this clonotype with many counts. V usage is TRBV30 and J usage is TRBJ2-7, with a tentative D call TRBD1 (5 bases). This CDR3 has 13 residues. In germline, CDR1 is GTSNPN, CDR2 SVGIG (reference sequence). Between the trimmed V and J ends, which lost 5 bases and 3 bases, there was a span of 14 bases. In nucleotides, the CDR3 is TGTGCCTGGGCAGACAGTTGGGGCTACGAGCAGTACTTC. Its translation: CAWADSWGYEQYF.

This sequence joins TRBV28 and TRBJ1-5, with a weak D call TRBD1 (6 bases). V was pared by 4 bases and J by 6 bases, with 16 bases between. Germline V CDR1 and CDR2: MDHEN, SYDVKM. This CDR3 region has 15 residues. The CDR3 DNA follows: TGTGCCAGCAGTTCGGGCTCGGGGGGCAGTCAGCCCCAGCATTTT. As protein: CASSSGSGGSQPQHF.

The chain couples TRBV7-9 to TRBJ1-5; the D is unclear. The CDR3 is made up of 12 amino acids. Germline CDR1 and CDR2: SEHNR and FQNEAQ (reference sequence). V was shortened by 5 bases and J by 3 bases, with 5 bases between the two germline ends. The CDR3 loop is CASSPDNQPQHF. In nucleotides, the CDR3 is TGTGCCAGCAGCCCCGACAATCAGCCCCAGCATTTT.